This T cell receptor beta chain was sequenced in a study of T-cell memory formation after mild COVID-19. Study context: In these data, TCR clusters were largely donor specific.

In the case of this clonotype: The antigen remains unidentified.

Germline lookup yields CDR1 SGHDT and CDR2 YYEEEE. There are 14 residues in the CDR3. V lost 4 bases and J lost 4, with 11 bases in between. MiXCR, run by TCRdb on the 5' RACE reads, gives a single entry per CDR3 protein. The profile covers fewer than 550,000 distinct CDR3 sequences, with about 20% appearing a single time and more than 8% taken by the ten largest. Study-level results: Confirmation of SARS-CoV-2 specificity was lacking for second-wave clones peaking day 37. Day 15 to 85 contractors were CD4/CD8 balanced; later expanders leaned CD4+.

The specimen sequenced was PBMCs or a T cell subset sorted from them (not recorded which). This chain links TRBV5-6 with TRBJ1-4; D is ambiguous. This clonotype was obtained from an adult woman who had mild COVID-19 (a few samples of this study predate the infection). Cell type and time point are not known. CDR3 nucleotides: TGTGCCAGCAGCCTGGATAGCTATAATGAAAAACTGTTTTTT. It is translated as CASSLDSYNEKLFF.